The 2 T cell receptor beta chains in this list originate from one sample, sequenced in a study of PD-1 blockade in mismatch repair-deficient tumors. TCRdb's copy holds only in-frame clones and misses some; the assay was immunoSEQ multiplex PCR. The table shows about 51,000 clones, with 78% occurring only once. Sequencing was performed on peripheral blood, taken 4 weeks after starting pembrolizumab. The source of these receptors is an adult with mismatch repair-deficient cancer.

This chain joins TRBV19 and TRBJ1-2, with 7 bases that match TRBD1. The CDR3 length is 16 residues. With V trimmed by 0 bases and J by 0 bases, 4 bases remained unmatched. Germline values: CDR1 LNHDA, CDR2 SQIVND (reference sequence). The CDR3 DNA reads as TGTGCCAGTAGTATAGATTGGGACAGCCCTAACTATGGCTACACCTTC. The encoded protein is CASSIDWDSPNYGYTF. The complete variable domain, with remaining parts taken from reference TRBV19 and TRBJ1-2, reads DGGITQSPKYLFRKEGQNVTLSCEQNLNHDAMYWYRQDPGQGLRLIYYSQIVNDFQKGDIAEGYSVSREKKESFPLTVTSAQKNPTAFYLCASSIDWDSPNYGYTFGSGTRLTVV.

J is TRBJ2-7 and V is TRBV7-9, with D possibly matching TRBD2 (6 bases). V gave up 5 bases and J gave up 0 bases, with 14 bases separating them. This CDR3 contains 15 residues. Germline V gives CDR1 SEHNR, CDR2 FQNEAQ (reference sequence). CDR3 residues: CASSHSGGNSYEQYF. The CDR3 DNA reads TGTGCCAGCAGCCATAGCGGAGGGAACTCCTACGAGCAGTACTTC.